The 3 T cell receptor beta chains below come from one sample, sequenced in a study of cytomegalovirus exposure and HLA in healthy donors. With 60 Vbeta and 13 Jbeta primers, the PCR was carried out. Assay used: immunoSEQ multiplex PCR; TCRdb lists only in-frame clones, some missing. The top ten hold around 3% of the sample, which has more than 140,000 clones, around 66% seen once. The material sequenced was PBMCs. These receptors came from a woman aged 25 to 39 in good health and CMV-seropositive.

This chain joins TRBV19 and TRBJ2-7; TRBD1 aligns across 8 bases. Germline CDR1 is LNHDA and CDR2 is SQIVND (reference sequence). CDR3 length: 14 residues. Germline trimming cut 2 bases from V and 4 bases from J; bases unmatched to any gene: 4. The CDR3 nucleotides are TGTGCCAGTAGTATATCCAGGGGGCCTTACGAGCAGTACTTC. Protein sequence: CASSISRGPYEQYF.

The genes are TRBV5-6 and TRBJ2-7; 7 nucleotides align to TRBD2. The CDR3 consists of 12 residues. Germline CDR1 and CDR2: SGHDT and YYEEEE. Trimming cost V 0 bases and J 7 bases; bases outside gene matches: 1. The CDR3 loop is CASSLAGGEQYF. The CDR3 DNA reads TGTGCCAGCAGCTTGGCGGGGGGTGAGCAGTACTTC.

The V gene is TRBV25-1, the J gene TRBJ2-5, with D unclear. In germline, CDR1 is MGHDK, CDR2 SYGVNS. Trimming pared 4 bases from V and 3 bases from J, leaving 18 bases between. The CDR3 is 16 amino acids. The CDR3 nucleotides read TGTGCCAGCAGTGCAAAGCTTTATAACAGAGAAGAGACCCAGTACTTC. As protein: CASSAKLYNREETQYF.